The 14 T cell receptor beta chains below all came from one sample that was sequenced in a study of OX40 agonist ivuxolimab in advanced cancers. Libraries were prepared through the immunoSEQ multiplex PCR assay. The source is immuneACCESS, and TCRdb retained only in-frame sequences with V and J called. Part of the clones is not carried over; for the studies checked, unresolved V genes explain less than half of this, and the remainder is unexplained. The sample table holds some 50,000 clones, of which roughly four fifths were seen once. Approximately 2% of the sample belongs to the ten largest clones. Specimen: CD4+ or CD8+ T cells sorted from blood, collected in a trial of the OX40 agonist ivuxolimab. These receptors came from an adult with an advanced solid tumor such as melanoma, head and neck, liver or kidney cancer.

This chain joins TRBV7-8 and TRBJ2-7; 9 nucleotides agree with TRBD1. CDR1 is SGHVS, CDR2 FQNEAQ, per germline. V lost 1 base to trimming and J lost 3 bases; unmatched junction nucleotides: 1. This CDR3 contains 14 residues. CDR3 bases: TGTGCCAGCAGCTTAGGGGACAGGGACTACGAGCAGTACTTC. It translates to CASSLGDRDYEQYF.

The gene calls are TRBV25-1 and TRBJ2-7, with D possibly TRBD1 on 5 matching bases. Germline-derived CDR1 and CDR2 are MGHDK and SYGVNS. The CDR3 covers 10 residues. The CDR3, as DNA: TGTGTGCCAGGGCGGTACGAGCAGTACTTC. Translated: CVPGRYEQYF.

The V gene is TRBV5-1, the J gene TRBJ2-5, with a weak D call TRBD1 (5 bases). From germline, CDR1 is SGHRS and CDR2 YFSETQ. Deletions cut 5 bases from V and 0 bases from J, with 14 bases between. The CDR3 spans 15 residues. CDR3 in amino acids: CASSKGAKYQETQYF. Written as DNA, the CDR3 is TGCGCCAGCAGTAAAGGGGCTAAGTACCAAGAGACCCAGTACTTC.

The chain has TRBV9 and TRBJ1-3; 7 bases are shared with TRBD1. Germline lookup yields CDR1 SGDLS and CDR2 YYNGEE. This CDR3 is built from 14 residues. The ends lost 5 bases at V and 0 bases at J; junction bases unmatched: 2. For the CDR3, the DNA is TGTGCCAGCAGGAGGGACAGCTCTGGAAACACCATATATTTT. Translated: CASRRDSSGNTIYF.

The rearrangement joins TRBV11-2 to TRBJ2-1; weak D call: TRBD1 (5 bases). The CDR3 runs 12 residues. Trimming left V 3 bases short and J 13 bases short, with 13 bases between. Germline values: CDR1 SGHAT, CDR2 FQNNGV. The CDR3 protein is CASSFTRTSQFF. In DNA form, the CDR3 reads TGTGCCAGCAGCTTTACAAGGACATCTCAGTTCTTC. The full variable domain, rest sourced from reference TRBV11-2 and TRBJ2-1, is EAGVAQSPRYKIIEKRQSVAFWCNPISGHATLYWYQQILGQGPKLLIQFQNNGVVDDSQLPKDRFSAERLKGVDSTLKIQPAKLEDSAVYLCASSFTRTSQFFGPGTRLTVL.

The chain uses TRBV5-4 and TRBJ1-2; D may be TRBD1 (6 bases). This CDR3 contains 15 residues. Germline CDR1 reads SGHNT; CDR2 reads YYREEE (reference sequence). V shed 5 bases and J shed 8 bases, with 22 bases lying between them. The CDR3 protein is CASRIGGGPLGGYTF. For the CDR3, the DNA is TGTGCCAGCAGGATCGGCGGGGGGCCCTTGGGAGGCTACACCTTC.

The chain joins TRBV2 to TRBJ1-2; D is uncertain. CDR1 and CDR2 (germline): SNHLY, FYNNEI. Trimming took 7 bases from V and 8 from J, leaving 11 bases between them. The CDR3 runs 11 residues. CDR3 DNA: TGTGCCAGCACTTTTACGGGGGGCTACACCTTC. This codes for CASTFTGGYTF.

V and J are TRBV19 and TRBJ2-7; the match to TRBD1 covers 9 bases. The V and J ends lost 9 bases and 2 bases, in that order; junction bases with no gene match: 14. The CDR3 covers 16 residues. Germline CDR1 reads LNHDA; CDR2 reads SQIVND (reference sequence). The CDR3, as DNA: TGTGCCAGAACATTCCGGGACAGGGCCCCCCCCTACGAGCAGTACTTC. This codes for CARTFRDRAPPYEQYF.

This chain joins TRBV4-3 and TRBJ2-5; D is uncertain. Germline lookup yields CDR1 LGHNA and CDR2 YSLEER. V lost 0 bases, J lost 4 bases, and 15 bases lay in between. The CDR3 consists of 16 residues. CDR3 amino acids: CASSQDLSVVGETQYF. The DNA for the CDR3 is TGCGCCAGCAGCCAAGATCTGTCGGTAGTTGGAGAGACCCAGTACTTC.

The chain couples TRBV5-1 to TRBJ2-2; D not certain. Germline values: CDR1 SGHRS, CDR2 YFSETQ. This CDR3 comprises 13 residues. V lost 5 bases and J 6 bases, leaving 11 bases between the germline ends. The CDR3, as DNA: TGCGCCAGCAGTTTCTTTCGGGCCGGGGAGCTGTTTTTT. It translates to CASSFFRAGELFF.

The DNA for the CDR3 is TGTGCCAGCAGCTTAGGGGTTGTGGAAAAACTGTTTTTT. Translated: CASSLGVVEKLFF. V gene TRBV7-8 combines with J gene TRBJ1-4; no clear D gene. Germline V gene sequence: CDR1 SGHVS, CDR2 FQNEAQ. V gave up 1 base and J gave up 8 bases, with 8 bases separating them. The CDR3 is made up of 13 amino acids.

This clone appeared a few times. Distinct nucleotide sequences in the sample also encode this CDR3. CDR3 sequence reads: CASSVNRGKETQYF. In DNA form, the CDR3 reads TGTGCCAGCAGTGTCAACAGGGGGAAAGAGACCCAGTACTTC. The genes are TRBV6-1 and TRBJ2-5; the match to TRBD1 covers 8 bases. J gave up 3 bases and V 4 bases, and 4 bases lay outside the gene matches. Germline values: CDR1 MNHNS, CDR2 SASEGT. This CDR3 spans 14 amino acids.

The chain recombines TRBV19 with TRBJ2-5; either TRBD1 or TRBD2 may supply D (6 bases each). This CDR3 comprises 14 residues. CDR1 LNHDA and CDR2 SQIVND come from the germline V gene (reference sequence). Trimming removed 1 base from V and 2 bases from J, with 8 bases in between. This chain's CDR3 is CASSIGGAQETQYF. The CDR3 coding sequence is TGTGCCAGTAGTATAGGGGGGGCTCAAGAGACCCAGTACTTC.

The V call is TRBV9, the J call TRBJ1-1; TRBD1 matches at 8 bases. V was pared by 9 bases and J by 0 bases, with 16 bases of the junction left unmatched. Looked up from germline, CDR1 is SGDLS and CDR2 is YYNGEE. There are 17 residues in the CDR3. The CDR3, as DNA: TGTGCCACCTCTCGATTACAGGGGGATCGGATGAACACTGAAGCTTTCTTT. Translation: CATSRLQGDRMNTEAFF.